This T cell receptor (beta chain) is from a study of blood T cell repertoires in COVID-19. Authors' processing steps: Reference gene primer amplification gave nucleated cell count estimates. Some clones are missing from TCRdb's copy, which holds only in-frame ones; the method was immunoSEQ multiplex PCR. That table gives V, J and clone size, and the DNA gave D and trimming. In the table there are under 200,000 clones, 85% to 90% of which are singletons. The V and J ends lost 2 bases and 1 base, in that order; junction bases with no gene match: 9. CDR1 KGHSH and CDR2 LQKENI come from the germline V gene. CDR3 length: 17 amino acids.

Sequencing was performed on peripheral blood. This rearrangement joins TRBV18 to TRBJ1-1, with 8 nucleotides matching TRBD1. The clonotype comes from an elderly woman in a cohort sampled during active or convalescent COVID-19. CDR3 sequence (DNA): TGTGCCAGCTCACCAACCACACAGACAGGGGCGAACACTGAAGCTTTCTTT. Its translation: CASSPTTQTGANTEAFF.